The following is a T cell receptor (beta chain) sequence with its context. No antigen is known for it. No much larger clone is present one base from it, and per-base qualities are unavailable. The data were obtained in a study of blood T cell repertoires in COVID-19 (TCRdb year 2020). In terms of the full investigation: Samples covering the acute and convalescent phases of COVID-19 were provided by collaborators in the United States, Italy and Spain. Deeply sampled blood TCRbeta repertoires from subjects exposed to, actively infected with, or recovered from COVID-19 were included in the dataset. The samples were drawn from two sources: the first 160 participants of the ongoing ImmuneRACE study, and 1,200 or so subjects contributed by 6 global collaborators. Where available, HLA class I and class II types were taken from metadata supplied by the sample provider and were not determined by assay-based typing. The repertoires were released in a freely available public database meant as a resource for research on the immune response to SARS-CoV-2. The prospective study material was composed of cDNA or gDNA derived from T cells, B-cell-depleted T cells, or PBMCs. Nearly every sample came with metadata listing a de-identified subject ID, COVID-19 status, age in years and sex. Here is what the overall study found, with its caveats: How much clinical and demographic metadata was included differed by source and by participant, and the metadata was provided uncurated.

Its CDR3 holds 19 amino acids, cysteine through phenylalanine. Only CDR3 DNA is held: 57 bases, read in frame from base 1. The germline V gene (reference sequence) specifies DFQATT as CDR1 and SNEGSKA as CDR2. Germline trimming amounts to 3 bases on V and 5 bases on J, with 21 as the count of junction bases outside the gene matches. The immunoSEQ Assay, a bias-controlled multiplex PCR, was used to amplify TCRbeta CDR3 regions from genomic DNA. Per the authors' processing: The number of nucleated cells in each sample was estimated from the amplification of reference gene primers within the assay. To quantify the absolute abundance of each unique TCRbeta CDR3 rearrangement, sequence reads were collapsed and filtered. For each sample, productive Simpson clonality was calculated as the square root of Simpson's diversity index across productive rearrangements. TCRdb re-hosts the immuneACCESS table, in-frame sequences only. Its copies lack some clones; in the studies checked, an unresolved V gene accounts for under half of them, and the cause for the rest is not known. Clone size and the V and J calls come from that table; the DNA yielded D and trimming. Recorded for this sample are roughly 430,000 clones; roughly 87% of them occurred a single time. The ten largest clones add up to about 2.1% of the sample.

Participants in the prospective study were enrolled through a virtual design, were aged roughly 18 to 100 years, and lived in 20 to 30 United States geographic areas. In the prospective study, cohorts were assigned on the basis of participant-reported clinical history obtained from a screening survey and a study questionnaire. Mobile phlebotomists in the prospective study collected whole blood, serum and a nasopharyngeal or oropharyngeal swab from every participant. Participants in the prospective study had the option to provide additional blood draws and questionnaires over a roughly 2-month period. Blood samples from the prospective study were shipped frozen or at room temperature prior to DNA extraction.

Sequenced material: PBMCs or T cells enriched from blood (not recorded which). Here the chain combines TRBV20-1 and TRBJ2-1; 8 junctional bases match TRBD2. The TCR originated in a middle-aged woman with acute COVID-19. CDR3 sequence: CSASDDWRAGENTNNEQFF. The DNA sequence is as follows: TGCAGTGCTAGTGACGACTGGCGAGCGGGGGAGAATACAAACAATGAGCAGTTCTTC.